Sequencing of this TCR beta chain was carried out in a study of T-cell reconstitution after alpha-beta-depleted transplantation in children. Study outcomes and limitations: Surviving recipient T cells and thymic progenitors accounted for the high day-60 TCRbeta diversity observed in some patients. Hyperexpanded clones declined; after one year, newly produced T cells mostly supplied diversity. Reportedly, roughly two months post-transplant, alpha-beta T cells arose from several hundred expanded graft clones.

The TCRbeta library was prepared with unique molecular identifiers. TCRdb ran MiXCR on the PCR reads and lists one entry per CDR3 protein. The sample includes about 900,000 distinct CDR3 sequences, 25% to 35% of them seen just once. About this clonotype: Its antigen is as yet unknown.

V lost 0 bases, J lost 0 bases, and 10 bases lay in between. CDR1 and CDR2 from the germline V gene are SGHRS and YFSETQ. The CDR3 length is 15 residues. Sequencing used PBMCs, mostly from graft donor cells, obtained 360 days after TCRalphabeta/CD19-depleted stem cell transplant. The gene calls are TRBV5-1 and TRBJ2-7; possible D gene TRBD1, 5 bases. The sequence was collected from a boy younger than two who had a stem cell transplant for SCID, so the T cells may come from the graft donor. For the CDR3, the DNA is TGCGCCAGCAGCTTGGGACAGACTCTCTCCTACGAGCAGTACTTC. Translated, it gives CASSLGQTLSYEQYF.